The sequence of this TCR beta chain was determined in a study of radiation and T cells in renal cell carcinoma. Clones were read by immunoSEQ multiplex PCR, and TCRdb kept only the in-frame ones, dropping some. The sample has 100,000 or so clones, 70% to 90% seen once. With 5 bases removed from V and 2 bases from J, the gap between germline ends came to 16 bases. CDR3 length: 15 residues. Germline assignment: CDR1 MDHEN and CDR2 SYDVKM. In regard to this clone: Its target is unknown.

The time point is: baseline pretreatment blood. The treatment was: 15 Gy SBRT to primary tumor, nephrectomy 4 weeks later. The patient's renal cell carcinoma had clear cell pathology. General observations from the study: No pretreatment tumor biopsies were available for baseline clonotypes.

The receptor was derived from a man aged 45-65 years with renal cell carcinoma. The chain links TRBV28 to TRBJ2-7, with D perhaps matching TRBD2 (6 bases). The sequencing here drew on blood, taken from a patient whose treatment included radiotherapy and nephrectomy. This chain's CDR3 is CASSQWASATYEQYF. The CDR3 DNA sequence: TGTGCCAGCAGTCAGTGGGCTAGCGCAACCTACGAGCAGTACTTC.